Included here is one TCR beta chain sequence, with context. Generated by immunoSEQ multiplex PCR, the TCRdb table keeps only in-frame clones and is missing some. There are roughly 39,000 clones in the sample; around 94% occur only once, and around 0.78% lies in the top ten. This sample stems from a study of T cell changes during pregnancy in multiple sclerosis. Germline V lookup: CDR1 MDHEN, CDR2 SYDVKM. V was shortened by 7 bases and J by 3 bases, with 13 bases between the two germline ends. The length of the CDR3 is 15 residues. The chain is built from TRBV28 and TRBJ2-6; D perhaps matches TRBD2 (5 bases). The sequencing used CD4+ T cells from peripheral blood mononuclear cells, collected before pregnancy. The receptor was isolated from a female donor with multiple sclerosis, enrolled in a pregnancy study. CDR3 in amino acids: CASTLGVGGANVLTF. In DNA, the CDR3 is TGTGCCAGCACCCTCGGGGTGGGTGGGGCCAACGTCCTGACTTTC.